This T cell receptor (beta chain) was recovered during a study of T cell changes during pregnancy in multiple sclerosis. Trimming removed 4 bases from V and 1 base from J; junction bases left unmatched: 5. This CDR3 has 16 residues. Germline V gene data show CDR1 as MGHRA and CDR2 as YSYEKL. TCRdb's copy holds only in-frame clones and misses some; the assay was immunoSEQ multiplex PCR. This table has tens of thousands of clones, 85% to 95% appearing once. The clonotype comes from a female donor with multiple sclerosis, enrolled in a pregnancy study. Sequencing was performed on peripheral blood, taken before pregnancy. The chain uses TRBV4-1 and TRBJ2-5, with 11 bases matching TRBD2. The CDR3 loop is CASSPPSGGIQETQYF. The CDR3 bases are TGCGCCAGCAGCCCCCCTAGCGGGGGGATCCAAGAGACCCAGTACTTC.